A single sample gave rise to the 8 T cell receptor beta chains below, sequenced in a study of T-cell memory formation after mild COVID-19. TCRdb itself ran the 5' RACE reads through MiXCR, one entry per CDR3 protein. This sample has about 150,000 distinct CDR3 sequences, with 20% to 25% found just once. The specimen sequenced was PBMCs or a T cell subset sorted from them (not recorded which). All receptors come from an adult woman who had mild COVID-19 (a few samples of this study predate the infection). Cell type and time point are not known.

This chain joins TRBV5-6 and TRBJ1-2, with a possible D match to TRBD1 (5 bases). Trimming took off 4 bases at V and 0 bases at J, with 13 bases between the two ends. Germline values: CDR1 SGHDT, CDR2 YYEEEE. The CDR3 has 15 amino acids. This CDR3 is CASSPGGTANYGYTF. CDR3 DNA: TGTGCCAGCAGCCCTGGTGGGACCGCTAACTATGGCTACACCTTC.

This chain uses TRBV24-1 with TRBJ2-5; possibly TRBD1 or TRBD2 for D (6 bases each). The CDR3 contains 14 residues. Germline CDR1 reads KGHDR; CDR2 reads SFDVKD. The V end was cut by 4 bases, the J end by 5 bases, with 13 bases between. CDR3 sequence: CATSDPTGRETQYF. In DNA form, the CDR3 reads TGTGCCACCAGTGACCCTACAGGGAGGGAGACCCAGTACTTC.

The CDR3 region has the DNA TGCGCCAGCAGCCAAGATCTACCTGACAGGGAAGTATGGAATGAGCAGTTCTTC. It translates to CASSQDLPDREVWNEQFF. This sequence joins TRBV4-3 and TRBJ2-1, with 7 nucleotides matching TRBD1. The germline CDR1 and CDR2 sequences are LGHNA and YSLEER. This CDR3 region has 18 residues. The trim removed 0 bases at V and 7 bases at J, leaving 15 bases unmatched.

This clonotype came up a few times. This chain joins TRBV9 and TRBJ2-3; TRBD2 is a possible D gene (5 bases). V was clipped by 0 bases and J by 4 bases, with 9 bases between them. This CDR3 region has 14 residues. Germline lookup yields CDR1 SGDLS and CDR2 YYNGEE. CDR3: CASSVASSPDTQYF. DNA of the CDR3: TGTGCCAGCAGCGTAGCTAGCTCACCAGATACGCAGTATTTT.

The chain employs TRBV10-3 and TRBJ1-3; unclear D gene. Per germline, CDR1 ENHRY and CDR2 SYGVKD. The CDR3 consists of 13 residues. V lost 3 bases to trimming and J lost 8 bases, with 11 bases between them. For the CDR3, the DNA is TGTGCCATCAGTGATAGCCACTCCGACACCATATATTTT. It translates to CAISDSHSDTIYF.

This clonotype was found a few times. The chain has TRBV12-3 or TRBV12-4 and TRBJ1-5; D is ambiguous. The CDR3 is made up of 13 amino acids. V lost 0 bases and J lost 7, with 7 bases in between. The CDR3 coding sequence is TGTGCCAGCAGTTTAGCAGGGTTACAGCCCCAGCATTTT. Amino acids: CASSLAGLQPQHF.

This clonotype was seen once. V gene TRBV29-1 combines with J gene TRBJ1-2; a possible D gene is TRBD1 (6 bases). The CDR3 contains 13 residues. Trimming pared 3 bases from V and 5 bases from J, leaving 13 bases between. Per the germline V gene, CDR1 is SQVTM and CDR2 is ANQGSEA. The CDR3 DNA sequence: TGCAGCGTTGACAACAGGGAGGTATATGGCTACACCTTC. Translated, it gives CSVDNREVYGYTF.

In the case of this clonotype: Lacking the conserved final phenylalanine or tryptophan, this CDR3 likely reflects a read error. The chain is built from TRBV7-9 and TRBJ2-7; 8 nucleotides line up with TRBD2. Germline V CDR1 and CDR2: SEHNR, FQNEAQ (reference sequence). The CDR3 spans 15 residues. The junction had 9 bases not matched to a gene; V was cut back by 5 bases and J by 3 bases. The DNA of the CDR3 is TGTGCCAGCAGCGGAAGGGCGGGAGGCGACTACGAGCAGTACCTC. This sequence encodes CASSGRAGGDYEQYL.